Below are 5 T cell receptor beta chains sequenced from a single sample in a study of blood T cell repertoires in COVID-19 (dated by TCRdb to 2020 to 2022). Libraries were constructed by the immunoSEQ multiplex PCR assay. TCRdb's version of the immuneACCESS table is confined to in-frame rearrangements and falls short of the full clone set. An unresolved V gene accounts for under half of the shortfall where checked; the remainder is of unknown origin. This sample holds 110,000 or so clones; about 88% were observed only once. Around 8.4% of the sample is held by the ten biggest clonotypes. The source material was peripheral blood. All receptors come from a woman in her seventies who had recovered from COVID-19.

The chain carries TRBV4-3 and TRBJ2-3; 8 nucleotides agree with TRBD2. The CDR3 runs to 17 residues. The germline gives CDR1 LGHNA, CDR2 YSLEER. The ends lost 1 base at V and 5 bases at J; junction bases unmatched: 11. This chain's CDR3 is CASSQVVSAGEGDTQYF. In DNA, the CDR3 is TGCGCCAGCAGCCAAGTGGTGTCAGCGGGAGAGGGAGATACGCAGTATTTT.

The chain carries TRBV4-2 and TRBJ2-3, with 11 bases that match TRBD2. The CDR3 covers 15 residues. V shed 4 bases, J shed 6 bases, and the junction held 6 bases outside the gene matches. CDR1 and CDR2 (germline): LGHNA, YNFKEQ. CDR3: CASSRGTSGGDTQYF. The DNA for the CDR3 is TGTGCCAGCAGCCGCGGGACTAGCGGAGGGGATACGCAGTATTTT.

V is TRBV7-2 and J is TRBJ2-1; a weak D match, TRBD2 (6 bases). There are 17 residues in the CDR3. V shed 0 bases and J shed 8 bases, with 20 bases lying between them. Germline lookup yields CDR1 SGHTA and CDR2 FQGNSA. The CDR3 region has the DNA TGTGCCAGCAGCTTAGCTCGAGGGCGCGGGGTGTCGGATGAGCAGTTCTTC. Amino acids: CASSLARGRGVSDEQFF.

The chain employs TRBV2 and TRBJ1-4; no clear D. CDR1 and CDR2 (germline): SNHLY, FYNNEI. The CDR3 sequence is 12 residues long. V was clipped by 6 bases and J by 4 bases, with 6 bases between them. The CDR3 DNA follows: TGTGCCAGCAGAGGGAGTAATGAAAAACTGTTTTTT. Protein product: CASRGSNEKLFF.

V gene TRBV6-5 combines with J gene TRBJ1-5; D uncertain. V gave up 4 bases and J gave up 0 bases, with 7 bases separating them. Germline values: CDR1 MNHEY, CDR2 SVGAGI. CDR3 size: 14 residues. The CDR3 bases are TGTGCCAGCAGTTTACTACATAGCAATCAGCCCCAGCATTTT. Translated: CASSLLHSNQPQHF.